These T cell receptor beta chains were read from a single sample in a study of radiotherapy plus CTLA-4 blockade in lung cancer. Method: immunoSEQ multiplex PCR; TCRdb's copy keeps in-frame clones and lacks some. The table shows over 85,000 clones, with 88% occurring only once. The sequenced sample was peripheral blood, obtained from a patient treated with radiotherapy plus ipilimumab. These receptors all stem from a human donor with non-small cell lung cancer that progressed on radiotherapy plus ipilimumab. CDR3s include the opening cysteine and the closing phenylalanine or tryptophan. D genes are given only for firm matches. A row's size may be missing; if present it is once, few, many or a size class.

j_call: TRBJ2-1; v_call: TRBV11-3; d_call: TRBD2; clone_size: -; cdr3_nt: TGTGCCAGCAGCTTAGGTCGTTCAGCGGGAGACCTCGGTGAGCAGTTCTTC; cdr3_aa: CASSLGRSAGDLGEQFF
j_call: TRBJ1-5; v_call: TRBV7-7; d_call: -; clone_size: -; cdr3_nt: TGTGCTAGCAGCTTAGGAGGAGGGGGGCGCGTAATTCAGCCCCAGCATTTT; cdr3_aa: CASSLGGGGRVIQPQHF
j_call: TRBJ1-1; v_call: TRBV18; d_call: -; clone_size: -; cdr3_nt: TGTGCCAGCTCACCAGGGCCCCAGAGGGACACTGAAGCTTTCTTT; cdr3_aa: CASSPGPQRDTEAFF
j_call: TRBJ2-1; v_call: TRBV14; d_call: TRBD2; clone_size: -; cdr3_nt: TGTGCCAGCAGCCACCCGGGACTAGCGGGAGGGCCTCGATCCTACAATGAGCAGTTCTTC; cdr3_aa: CASSHPGLAGGPRSYNEQFF
j_call: TRBJ2-1; v_call: TRBV5-1; d_call: -; clone_size: -; cdr3_nt: TGCGCCAGCAGCCCCATTGGGGCTAGCTCCTACAATGAGCAGTTCTTC; cdr3_aa: CASSPIGASSYNEQFF
j_call: TRBJ2-1; v_call: TRBV5-1; d_call: TRBD2; clone_size: -; cdr3_nt: TGCGCCAGCAGCCCGGGACTAGCGGCTTCCTACAATGAGCAGTTCTTC; cdr3_aa: CASSPGLAASYNEQFF
j_call: TRBJ2-7; v_call: TRBV5-1; d_call: TRBD1; clone_size: -; cdr3_nt: TGCGCCAGCAGCCCTACGCCGGACAGGTCCTCCTACGAGCAGTACTTC; cdr3_aa: CASSPTPDRSSYEQYF
j_call: TRBJ2-7; v_call: TRBV5-5; d_call: TRBD1; clone_size: -; cdr3_nt: TGTGCCAGCAGCTTAGGACAGGGACCCTACGAGCAGTACTTC; cdr3_aa: CASSLGQGPYEQYF
j_call: TRBJ1-3; v_call: TRBV29-1; d_call: TRBD1; clone_size: -; cdr3_nt: TGCAGCGGTACGACAGGGCGCTCTGGAAACACCATATATTTT; cdr3_aa: CSGTTGRSGNTIYF
j_call: TRBJ2-3; v_call: TRBV19; d_call: TRBD2; clone_size: -; cdr3_nt: TGTGCCAGTAGTATGGGGGGAGGGCCCACAGATACGCAGTATTTT; cdr3_aa: CASSMGGGPTDTQYF
j_call: TRBJ2-5; v_call: TRBV7-8; d_call: TRBD2; clone_size: -; cdr3_nt: TGTGCCAGCAGCTTATCTTACACCCCCGGGACTAGCGCGAAGGAGGGGTTGGAGACCCAGTACTTC; cdr3_aa: CASSLSYTPGTSAKEGLETQYF
j_call: TRBJ2-7; v_call: TRBV7-9; d_call: TRBD2; clone_size: -; cdr3_nt: TGTGCCAGCAGCCCGACTAGCGTCTACGCGCAGTACTTC; cdr3_aa: CASSPTSVYAQYF
j_call: TRBJ2-5; v_call: TRBV5-5; d_call: TRBD2; clone_size: -; cdr3_nt: TGTGCCAGCAGCCGGAGAGCGGGACAAGAGACCCAGTACTTC; cdr3_aa: CASSRRAGQETQYF
j_call: TRBJ2-1; v_call: TRBV9; d_call: -; clone_size: -; cdr3_nt: TGTGCCAGCAGCGCCACAACTTGGGCCACAATAGGTGAGCAGTTCTTC; cdr3_aa: CASSATTWATIGEQFF
j_call: TRBJ2-5; v_call: TRBV2; d_call: -; clone_size: -; cdr3_nt: TGTGCCAGCAGAGACAACCAAGAGACCCAGTACTTC; cdr3_aa: CASRDNQETQYF
j_call: TRBJ1-5; v_call: TRBV27; d_call: -; clone_size: -; cdr3_nt: TGTGCCAGCAGTTTTGACCCCCTCAATCAGCCCCAGCATTTT; cdr3_aa: CASSFDPLNQPQHF
j_call: TRBJ2-7; v_call: TRBV11-3; d_call: -; clone_size: -; cdr3_nt: TGTGCCAGCAGTCCCCACGTAGGATTTGAGTACGAGCAGTACTTC; cdr3_aa: CASSPHVGFEYEQYF
j_call: TRBJ2-7; v_call: TRBV5-1; d_call: -; clone_size: -; cdr3_nt: TGCGCCAGCAGCTTGGAAGCGGAAGTAATCTACGAGCAGTACTTC; cdr3_aa: CASSLEAEVIYEQYF
j_call: TRBJ1-1; v_call: TRBV6-5; d_call: -; clone_size: -; cdr3_nt: TGTGCCAGCAGTCGAACCGGGGGGACTGAAGCTTTCTTT; cdr3_aa: CASSRTGGTEAFF
j_call: TRBJ2-3; v_call: TRBV27; d_call: -; clone_size: -; cdr3_nt: TGTGCCAGCAGTCCCACGCCTGGACCCCGGGATACGCAGTATTTT; cdr3_aa: CASSPTPGPRDTQYF
j_call: TRBJ1-2; v_call: TRBV2; d_call: -; clone_size: -; cdr3_nt: TGTGCCAGCAGTGAAGGGACAAGAGCTAACTATGGCTACACCTTC; cdr3_aa: CASSEGTRANYGYTF
j_call: TRBJ1-1; v_call: TRBV9; d_call: -; clone_size: once; cdr3_nt: TGTGCCAGCAGCGCCGCCGTACCGAACACTGAAGCTTTCTTT; cdr3_aa: CASSAAVPNTEAFF
j_call: TRBJ1-2; v_call: TRBV7-2; d_call: -; clone_size: -; cdr3_nt: TGTGCCAGCAGCGTCGGGACTCACTATGGCTACACCTTC; cdr3_aa: CASSVGTHYGYTF
j_call: TRBJ1-1; v_call: TRBV6-1; d_call: -; clone_size: -; cdr3_nt: TGTGCCAGCAGACAGGGCTTGAACACTGAAGCTTTCTTT; cdr3_aa: CASRQGLNTEAFF
j_call: TRBJ1-5; v_call: TRBV6-1; d_call: -; clone_size: -; cdr3_nt: TGTGCCAGCAGTGGGGCCCTAGGGGGCAATCAGCCCCAGCATTTT; cdr3_aa: CASSGALGGNQPQHF
j_call: TRBJ2-1; v_call: TRBV7-3; d_call: TRBD2; clone_size: -; cdr3_nt: TGTGCCAGCGCTAGCGGAAACAATGAGCAGTTCTTC; cdr3_aa: CASASGNNEQFF
j_call: TRBJ2-1; v_call: TRBV5-6; d_call: -; clone_size: -; cdr3_nt: TGTGCCAGCAGCGGCTTCACATTGGCCCGTAGCTCCTACAATGAGCAGTTCTTC; cdr3_aa: CASSGFTLARSSYNEQFF
j_call: TRBJ1-1; v_call: TRBV2; d_call: -; clone_size: -; cdr3_nt: TGTGCCAGCAGCCGAAACGCGTTTGAAGCTTTCTTT; cdr3_aa: CASSRNAFEAFF
j_call: TRBJ2-1; v_call: TRBV10-1; d_call: -; clone_size: -; cdr3_nt: TGCGCCAGCAATCTGGCGGTGACAGCACCTCATAACCCCCTGGGCGCGTCCTTCAATGAGCAGTTCTTC; cdr3_aa: CASNLAVTAPHNPLGASFNEQFF